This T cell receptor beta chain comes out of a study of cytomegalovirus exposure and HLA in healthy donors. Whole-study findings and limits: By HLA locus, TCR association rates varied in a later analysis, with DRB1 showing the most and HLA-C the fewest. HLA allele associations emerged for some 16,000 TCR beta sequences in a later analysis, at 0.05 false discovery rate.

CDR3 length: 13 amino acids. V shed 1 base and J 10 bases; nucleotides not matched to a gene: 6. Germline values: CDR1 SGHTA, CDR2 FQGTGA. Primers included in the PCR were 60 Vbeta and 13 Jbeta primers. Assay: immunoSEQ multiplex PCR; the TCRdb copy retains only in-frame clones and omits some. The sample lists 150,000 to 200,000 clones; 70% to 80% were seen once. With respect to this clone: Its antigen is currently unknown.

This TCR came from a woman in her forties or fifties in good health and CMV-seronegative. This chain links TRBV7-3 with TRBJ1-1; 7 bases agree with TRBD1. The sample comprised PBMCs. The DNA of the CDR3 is TGTGCCAGCAGCTTAAGTGCAGGGGGAACAGCTTTCTTT. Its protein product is CASSLSAGGTAFF.